This note documents a single TCR beta chain sequence. This clone was observed once. No antigen is known for it. Nothing much larger sits one base from this clone, and base qualities are not available. Other nucleotide sequences in the sample specify the same CDR3. Using the deep immunoSEQ assay, multiplex PCR amplified TCR CDR3 regions from genomic DNA. Extracted genomic DNA from each cell subset was distributed evenly across all wells of several immunoSEQ 96-well plates, and each plate was treated as a replicate. For sorted subsets, roughly 200 ng genomic DNA, equal to about 30,000 T cell genomes, was loaded into each replicate PCR. Purified libraries were quantified with a Qubit 3.0 fluorometer, sized on a Bioanalyzer 2100, and re-quantified with the KAPA Library Quantification kit. A separate single-read 150-cycle Illumina NextSeq 550 flow cell was used to sequence each immunoSEQ 96-well plate. In the original analysis: Because only junctional sequences without quality scores were contained in the immunoSEQ output, filtering matching that applied to full-length reads could not be performed. To assign V/J genes and CDR3, sequences were annotated using PyIR, a Python wrapper for IgBLAST v1.9, with IMGT germline references. Reads were removed for weak V/J assignments (E-value above 1e-6), missing CDR3, stop codons, out-of-frame junctions, or ambiguous translated residues. V3J clonotypes were defined as sequences sharing the same inferred V gene, J gene, and CDR3 amino acid sequence. Percentage overlap between repertoires was calculated by dividing the number of shared unique clonotypes by the size of the smaller repertoire. Three approaches were used to assess repertoire richness: RTK rarefaction, the Chao1 estimator, and Recon v2.1 estimates of unobserved clonotypes. OLGA was used to compute generation probabilities for all TCRbeta clonotypes that the gDNA method yielded from a few donors. The immuneACCESS repertoire file appears here via TCRdb, limited to in-frame rearrangements. These files lack a portion of the clones; in checked studies, under half of the deficit traces to unresolved V genes, and the cause of the others is not known. V, J and clone size were drawn from that table, and D and trimming were deduced from the DNA. The sample yields just over 2,000,000 clones; roughly 94% were counted once. The ten largest account for 0.1% to 0.15% of the sample.

The CDR3 runs 16 residues from the cysteine to the phenylalanine. Left in the record is the CDR3 DNA by itself, 48 bases read in frame from the first base. At the junction V is shortened by 0 bases and J by 4 bases; bases outside the gene matches: 0. The germline V gene sets CDR1 to MNHEY and CDR2 to SVGAGI. The data derive from a study of shared clonotypes between healthy human individuals (dated by TCRdb to about 2020). Concerning the study at large: Two women and three men aged 18 to 49 years were included in the cohort. For each donor, CD4 naive and CD4 memory were each run on three plates, CD8 naive on two plates, and CD8 memory on one plate. To estimate repertoire size and how much clonotype sharing occurs between individuals, the study deeply sequenced the blood TCR repertoires of five healthy adults. Leukapheresis yielded between about 0.8 and 8.9 billion PBMCs per donor. To increase sequencing depth and limit assay-specific biases, different laboratories used diverse techniques to prepare libraries and sequence TCR repertoires.

Healthy HIV-negative adults with no recently reported acute infections or vaccinations were included as donors. Only Caucasian adults living in Nashville, Tennessee, USA were represented among the donors. CD4+ T cells were enriched by magnetic negative selection; naive cells were then positively selected on CD45RA, and the negative fraction formed the memory subset. Blood was obtained by leukapheresis, after which PBMCs were separated by Ficoll-Histopaque density gradient centrifugation and cryopreserved in liquid nitrogen vapor phase. Analytical flow cytometry was used to check the purity and quantity of each magnetically sorted T cell population. Each sorted fraction had its genomic DNA isolated and then quantified by UV absorbance on a Nanodrop 2000c. Results and caveats for the whole study, not just this receptor: Even with the large sequencing depth, rarefaction of the sorted-subset datasets indicated that sequencing was incomplete. Only blood was sampled, and tissue TCR repertoires likely differ from those in blood. Because the study included a small number of donors, the genetic and exposure-history diversity represented was limited. Sharing across several donors was observed for around 5% of naive CD4, about 4% of naive CD8, 2% to 2.5% of memory CD4, and about 0.4% of memory CD8 clonotypes. Compared with non-shared clonotypes, clonotypes shared by all four sorted-subset donors had higher generation probabilities. Pairwise subsampling indicated that sequencing depth was expected to affect the degree of clonotype sharing among donors. Naive subsets generally had larger estimated clonotype richness than memory subsets.

Recombination connected TRBV6-5 to TRBJ2-2; TRBD2 aligns with 12 central bases. Sequences were obtained from naive CD4+ T cells sorted from blood. Sample cell subset or site, as interpreted from the label and publication: CD45RA+ positively selected. The TCR comes from a man aged 18 to 29 in good health. In nucleotide form, the sequence is TGTGCCAGCAGTTACTCACTAGCGGGGGGCACCGGGGAGCTGTTTTTT. This yields the protein CASSYSLAGGTGELFF.